This T cell receptor (beta chain) was captured by sequencing in a study of identical twins. Trimming took 3 bases from V and 4 from J, leaving 17 bases between them. The germline CDR1 and CDR2 sequences are SGHDT and YYEEEE. The CDR3 length is 15 residues. In TCRdb, the 5' RACE reads were re-called with MiXCR into one record per CDR3 protein. The profile shows about 790,000 distinct CDR3 sequences, about 20% of them singletons. The sample also formed part of further work on T cells expressing NK-cell markers.

The rearrangement uses TRBV5-6 and TRBJ2-7; D is perhaps TRBD1 (7 bases). The TCR comes from a woman younger than 35 in good health. The sequenced material came from PBMCs. The CDR3 sequence: CASSSKLQGRYEQYF. The CDR3 nucleotides read TGTGCCAGCAGCTCGAAGTTACAGGGGAGGTACGAGCAGTACTTC.